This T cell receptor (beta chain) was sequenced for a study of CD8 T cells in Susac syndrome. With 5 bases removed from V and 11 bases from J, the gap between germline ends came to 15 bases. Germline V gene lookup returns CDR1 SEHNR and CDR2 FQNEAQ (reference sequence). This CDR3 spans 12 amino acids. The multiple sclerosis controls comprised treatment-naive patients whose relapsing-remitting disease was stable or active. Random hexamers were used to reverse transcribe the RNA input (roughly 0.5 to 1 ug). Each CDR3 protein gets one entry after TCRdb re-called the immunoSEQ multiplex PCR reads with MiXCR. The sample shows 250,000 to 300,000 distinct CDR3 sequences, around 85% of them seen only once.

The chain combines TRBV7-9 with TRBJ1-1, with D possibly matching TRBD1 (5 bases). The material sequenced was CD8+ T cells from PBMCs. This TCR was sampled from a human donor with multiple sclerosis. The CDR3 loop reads CASSVQGVGAFF. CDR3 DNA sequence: TGTGCCAGCAGCGTCCAAGGGGTAGGCGCTTTCTTT.